This T cell receptor (beta chain) was observed in a study of CD8 T cell repertoires and HIV-1 epitope variants (TCRdb year 2020). In the study overall: T cells were stimulated in separate culture wells with each of twenty-five peptides representing autologous and known Gag and Nef epitope variants. A CMV, EBV and flu peptide pool, the Ebola AY9 epitope as negative control, and a no-peptide well were included as control conditions. The epitopes tested were three Gag epitope families plus Nef HW9 and YT9. Using the EasySep Human T Cell Enrichment Kit, T cells were enriched and then co-cultured with an equal number of autologous T cell-negative cells acting as antigen-presenting cells. Cultures ran for about 9 days in IMDM with gentamicin, with half-media changes on days 3 and 7 adding IL-2, IL-7 and IL-15. An aliquot of 1M T cells was set aside as an uncultured baseline condition, separate from the approximately 85 T cell cultures. Running each culture condition in triplicate, except for one peptide done in duplicate, gave a total of 80 to 95 T cell cultures. Overall study outcomes, separate from this receptor: Roughly 9 antigen-specific TCR beta clonotypes were identified, and 6 or 7 of them appeared cross-reactive for autologous or known escape epitope variants. The assay could identify only TCR beta chains and pointed to proliferation in response to antigen, not to T cell function or cytokine profile. Five clonotypes recognized the Nef KF9 family and one clonotype recognized the HW9 family, while no responses were seen to the TAALDMSHF plasma variant.

The EasySep Human CD8+ T Cell Enrichment Kit was used on day 10 to isolate CD8+ T cells from every culture. At the junction V is shortened by 2 bases and J by 9 bases; bases outside the gene matches: 7. From the cysteine up to the phenylalanine, the CDR3 has a length of 15 residues. Solely the CDR3 DNA is kept, with 45 bases framed from the first base. Per the germline V gene (reference sequence), MNHEY is the CDR1 and SMNVEV is the CDR2. TCR beta CDR3 regions were sequenced at survey depth on the immunoSEQ platform. The QIAamp DNA micro kit was used to extract genomic DNA from every cultured and uncultured CD8+ T cell population. The study's processing was this. Samples with fewer than 5,000 productive reads were excluded, resulting in the removal of about 6% of the 75 HIV peptide-stimulated cultures. A MANAFEST web app trimmed sequences to CDR3 and removed nonproductive sequences, CDR3s under 5 amino acids, and those not starting C or ending F/W. Antigen-specific clonotypes had to expand in at least 2 of 3 replicates versus no-peptide control at FDR 0.01, only within one epitope family. Specific clonotypes also needed at least fivefold higher frequency than in wells stimulated with peptides from other epitope families. TCRdb retrieved this table from immuneACCESS and kept in-frame rearrangements only. Not all clones are present; in checked studies, unresolved V genes account for under half, and no reason is known for the remainder. That table supplies the V and J calls and clone size; D and trimming were determined from the DNA. The sample profile shows some 5,000 clones; around 66% of them were found once. 35% to 55% of the sample comes from the top ten.

As for this clone: The specificity of this receptor is unknown. No quality values exist for individual bases; no much larger clone is one base distant.

Sequencing was carried out using cultured CD8+ T cells derived from PBMCs. The chain is encoded by TRBV27 joined to TRBJ2-1, with 10 middle bases fitting TRBD2. This TCR derives from a male donor with HIV. In nucleotide form, the sequence is TGTGCCAGCAGTTTAGCCAGCGGGGGGGCCGTTGAGCAGTTCTTC. Its product reads: CASSLASGGAVEQFF.